What follows is one T cell receptor beta chain and its context. Unmatched junction bases numbered 10, after V lost 4 bases and J lost 6 bases. In germline, CDR1 is SGHDT, CDR2 YYEEEE. The CDR3 has 16 amino acids. Using immunoSEQ multiplex PCR, the repertoire was profiled, and TCRdb retains in-frame clones only, with some absent. This sample has approximately 230,000 clones; approximately 84% occur once, and the top ten carry about 16%. These data are taken from a study of blood T cell repertoires in COVID-19. This receptor was obtained from a man aged 18 to 29 who had recovered from COVID-19. Input material: PBMCs or T cells enriched from blood (not recorded which). The chain has TRBV5-6 and TRBJ1-4; TRBD1 matches 9 bases. In nucleotides, the CDR3 is TGTGCCAGCAGCGCCGCACACAGGGGGCTGTATGAAAAACTGTTTTTT. Protein: CASSAAHRGLYEKLFF.